One sample yielded the 4 T cell receptor beta chains listed below, sequenced in a study of blood T cell repertoires in COVID-19. Repertoires were generated with immunoSEQ multiplex PCR, while TCRdb's copy carries only in-frame clones and drops some. Here the sample spans hundreds of thousands of clones, about four fifths being singletons. The sequencing input was peripheral blood. The receptors were sampled from a man older than 75 with acute or convalescent COVID-19.

Only a few counts were recorded for this clone. The CDR3 loop reads CASSPSRKDANEQFF. CDR3 in DNA: TGTGCCAGCAGCCCATCGAGGAAAGACGCCAATGAGCAGTTCTTC. V and J are TRBV7-8 and TRBJ2-1; D not resolved. The CDR3 contains 15 residues. Germline CDR1 and CDR2: SGHVS and FQNEAQ. The V and J ends lost 5 bases and 6 bases respectively, with 17 bases between them.

The rearrangement joins TRBV7-9 to TRBJ1-3; 8 nucleotides agree with TRBD1. This CDR3 has 16 residues. V was pared by 4 bases and J by 0 bases, with 5 bases of the junction left unmatched. CDR1 SEHNR and CDR2 FQNEAQ come from the germline V gene (reference sequence). The CDR3 loop is CASSSHRGSSGNTIYF. As DNA, the CDR3 is TGTGCCAGCAGCTCCCACAGGGGGAGCTCTGGAAACACCATATATTTT.

The rearrangement joins TRBV3-1 (or the pseudogene TRBV3-2) to TRBJ1-6; 9 bases agree with TRBD1. Germline V gene data show CDR1 as LGHDT and CDR2 as YNNKEL (reference sequence). This CDR3 is 14 amino acids long. J gave up 9 bases and V 1 base, and 1 base lay outside the gene matches. CDR3 protein: CASSQGTGVSPLHF. The CDR3 DNA is TGTGCCAGCAGCCAAGGGACAGGGGTTTCACCCCTCCACTTT.

The CDR3 DNA sequence: TGCAGTGCTAGTGGGACTAGCGGGGGGTCCTACAATGAGCAGTTCTTC. Translating it yields CSASGTSGGSYNEQFF. The chain links TRBV20-1 to TRBJ2-1; TRBD2 matches at 15 bases. J lost 1 base, V lost 3 bases, and 1 base had no gene match. Germline-derived CDR1 and CDR2 are DFQATT and SNEGSKA (reference sequence). The CDR3 spans 16 residues.